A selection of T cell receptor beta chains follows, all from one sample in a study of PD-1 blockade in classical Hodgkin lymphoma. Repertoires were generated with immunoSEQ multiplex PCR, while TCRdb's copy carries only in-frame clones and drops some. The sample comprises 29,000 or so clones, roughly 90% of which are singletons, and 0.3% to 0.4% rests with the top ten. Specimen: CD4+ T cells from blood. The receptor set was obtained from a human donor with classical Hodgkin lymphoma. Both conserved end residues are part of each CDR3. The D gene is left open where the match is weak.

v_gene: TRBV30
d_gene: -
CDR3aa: CAWKTLITGELFF

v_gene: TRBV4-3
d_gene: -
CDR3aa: CASSQDAGWNTGELFF

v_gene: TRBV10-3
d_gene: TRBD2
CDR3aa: CAIRPSGGRYNEQFF

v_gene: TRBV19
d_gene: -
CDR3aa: CASSIGLTASANTGELFF

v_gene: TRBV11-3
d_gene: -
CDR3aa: CASSLATGYYGYTF

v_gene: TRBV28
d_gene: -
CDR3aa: CASSLYVLVGRPHEQYF

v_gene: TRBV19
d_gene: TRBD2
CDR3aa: CARPSGRDGLGSSYEQYF

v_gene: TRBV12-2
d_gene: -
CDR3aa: CASRLAMIIRDSQDTQYF

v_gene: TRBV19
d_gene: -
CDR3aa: CASRQTGPYYGYTF

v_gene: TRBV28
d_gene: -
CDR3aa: CASSLSGGQNIQYF